This TCR beta chain emerged from a study of blood T cell repertoires in COVID-19. Study details: The cDNA or gDNA used as material had been derived from T cells, B-cell-depleted T cells, or PBMCs.

The cohort comprised adults aged 18 to 89 years residing in 20 to 25 US areas. Two negative PCRs, clearance, or symptom resolution characterized the recovered Cohort 3 donors. TCRdb's table, derived via immunoSEQ multiplex PCR, lists solely in-frame clones and lacks some. The profile shows under 450,000 clones, approximately 89% of them singletons. V dropped 7 bases and J dropped 6 bases, with 12 bases sitting between them. CDR1 and CDR2 from the germline V gene are DFQATT and SNEGSKA (reference sequence). The CDR3 extends over 11 amino acids. This chain uses TRBV20-1 with TRBJ1-2, with a tentative D call TRBD1 (5 bases). The TCR sequence derives from a man aged 25 to 45 who had recovered from COVID-19. The specimen was PBMCs or T cells enriched from blood (not recorded which). In DNA, the CDR3 is TGCAGTGTTCAGGGAATAAATGGCTACACCTTC. Translation gives CSVQGINGYTF.